This T cell receptor (beta chain) was identified in a study of T cell repertoires in cytomegalovirus infection. This CDR3 has 16 amino acids. Germline CDR1 SGHVT, CDR2 SQSDAQ. One entry per CDR3 protein results from TCRdb running MiXCR on the reads. In the table there are about 770,000 distinct CDR3 sequences, approximately 32% of which are singletons. In the case of this clonotype: Its antigen is not identified. The junction does not match germline at one end; this may be a read error.

Findings and caveats of the study: CMV-specific HLA-C-restricted TCR beta clonotypes dominated the ex vivo response.

The starting material was cultured CD8+ T cells from PBMCs, obtained from culture after CMV antigen stimulation. This TCR derives from a human donor in good health (CMV status not recorded). Some clones in this sample may be carry-over from other donors' samples. This chain joins TRBV7-4 and TRBJ2-7; 12 nucleotides align to TRBD1. The CDR3 DNA reads as TGTGCCAGCAGCTTAACCGGGACAGGGGGCTTCTACAAGCAGTACTTC. Translating it yields CASSLTGTGGFYKQYF.